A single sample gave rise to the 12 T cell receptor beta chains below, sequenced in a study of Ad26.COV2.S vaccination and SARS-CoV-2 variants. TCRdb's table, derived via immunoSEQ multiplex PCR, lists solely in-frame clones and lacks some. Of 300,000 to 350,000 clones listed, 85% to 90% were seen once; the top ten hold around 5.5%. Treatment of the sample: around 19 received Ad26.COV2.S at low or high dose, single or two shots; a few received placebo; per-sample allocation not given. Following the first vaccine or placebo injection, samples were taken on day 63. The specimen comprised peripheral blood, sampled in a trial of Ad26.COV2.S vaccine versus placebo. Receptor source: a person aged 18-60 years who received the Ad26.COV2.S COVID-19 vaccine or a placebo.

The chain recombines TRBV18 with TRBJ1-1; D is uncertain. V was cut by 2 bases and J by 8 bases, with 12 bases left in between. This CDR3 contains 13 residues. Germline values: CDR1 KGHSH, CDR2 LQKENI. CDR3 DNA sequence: TGTGCCAGCTCACCAGGCTCAACACCCGAAGCTTTCTTT. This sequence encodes CASSPGSTPEAFF.

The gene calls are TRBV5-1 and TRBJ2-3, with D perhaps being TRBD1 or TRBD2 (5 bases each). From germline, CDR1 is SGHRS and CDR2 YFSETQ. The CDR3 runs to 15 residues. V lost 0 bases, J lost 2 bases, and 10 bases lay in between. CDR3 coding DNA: TGCGCCAGCAGCTTGGGGGGACCATACACAGATACGCAGTATTTT. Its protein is CASSLGGPYTDTQYF.

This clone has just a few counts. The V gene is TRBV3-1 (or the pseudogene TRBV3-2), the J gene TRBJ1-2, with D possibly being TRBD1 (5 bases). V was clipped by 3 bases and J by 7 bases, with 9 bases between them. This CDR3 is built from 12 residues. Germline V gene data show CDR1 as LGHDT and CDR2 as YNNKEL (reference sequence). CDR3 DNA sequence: TGTGCCAGCAGCCACCAGGGATCTGGCTACACCTTC. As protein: CASSHQGSGYTF.

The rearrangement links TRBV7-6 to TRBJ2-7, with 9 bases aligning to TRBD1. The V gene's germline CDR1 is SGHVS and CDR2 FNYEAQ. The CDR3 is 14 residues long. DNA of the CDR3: TGTGCCAGCAGCCCGCAGGGATGGACAGGGGTTTTTGAGGTC. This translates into CASSPQGWTGVFEV.

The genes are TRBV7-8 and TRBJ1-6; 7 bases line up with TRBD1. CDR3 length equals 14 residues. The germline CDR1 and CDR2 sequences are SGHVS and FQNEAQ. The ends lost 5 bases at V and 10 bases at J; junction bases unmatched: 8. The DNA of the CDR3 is TGTGCCAGCAGCCGAGACAGGGCAAAATCACCCCTCCACTTT. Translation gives CASSRDRAKSPLHF.

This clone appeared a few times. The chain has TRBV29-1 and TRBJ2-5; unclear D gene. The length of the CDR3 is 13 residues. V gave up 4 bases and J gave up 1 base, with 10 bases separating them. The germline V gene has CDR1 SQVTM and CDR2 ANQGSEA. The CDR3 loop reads CSVAEIIQETQYF. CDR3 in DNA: TGCAGCGTTGCAGAGATCATCCAAGAGACCCAGTACTTC.

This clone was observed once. CDR3 region: CASYTLGPRGTEAFF. For the CDR3, the DNA is TGTGCCAGCTACACCCTAGGACCGAGGGGAACTGAAGCTTTCTTT. V is TRBV3-1 (or the pseudogene TRBV3-2) and J is TRBJ1-1, with a weak D call TRBD1 (5 bases). Germline V CDR1 and CDR2: LGHDT, YNNKEL (reference sequence). Trimming cost V 8 bases and J 5 bases, with 21 bases left between them. The length of the CDR3 is 15 residues.

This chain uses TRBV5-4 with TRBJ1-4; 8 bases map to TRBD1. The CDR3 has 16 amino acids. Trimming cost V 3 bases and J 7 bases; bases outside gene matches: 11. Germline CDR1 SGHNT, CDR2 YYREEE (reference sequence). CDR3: CASSSEVGQGGEKLFF. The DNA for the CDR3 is TGTGCCAGCAGCTCGGAGGTTGGACAGGGCGGTGAAAAACTGTTTTTT.

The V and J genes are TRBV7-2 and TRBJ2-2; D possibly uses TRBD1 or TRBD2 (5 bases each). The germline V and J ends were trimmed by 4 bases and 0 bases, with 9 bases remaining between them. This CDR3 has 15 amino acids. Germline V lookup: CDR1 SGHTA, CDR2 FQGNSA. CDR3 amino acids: CASSSGRSNTGELFF. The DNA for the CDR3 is TGTGCCAGCAGCTCGGGACGGTCGAACACCGGGGAGCTGTTTTTT.

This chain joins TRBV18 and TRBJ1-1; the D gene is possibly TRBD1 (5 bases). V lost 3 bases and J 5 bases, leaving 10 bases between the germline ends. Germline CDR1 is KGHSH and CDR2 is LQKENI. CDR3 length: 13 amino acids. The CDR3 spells CASSPNEGTEAFF. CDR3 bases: TGTGCCAGCTCACCGAACGAGGGGACTGAAGCTTTCTTT.

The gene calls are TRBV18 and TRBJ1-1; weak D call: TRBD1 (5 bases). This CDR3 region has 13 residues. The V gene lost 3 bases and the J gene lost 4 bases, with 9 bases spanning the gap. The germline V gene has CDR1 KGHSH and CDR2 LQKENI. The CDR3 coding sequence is TGTGCCAGCTCACCGGCCGGGGGCACTGAAGCTTTCTTT. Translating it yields CASSPAGGTEAFF.

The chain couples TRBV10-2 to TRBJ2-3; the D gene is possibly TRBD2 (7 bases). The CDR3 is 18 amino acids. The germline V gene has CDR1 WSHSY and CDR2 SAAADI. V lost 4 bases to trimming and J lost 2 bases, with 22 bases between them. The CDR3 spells CASSVGGGPSNFTDTQYF. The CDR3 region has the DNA TGCGCCAGCAGTGTAGGGGGAGGGCCTTCGAATTTCACAGATACGCAGTATTTT.